These 29 T cell receptor beta chains share one sample of origin, sequenced in a study of T cells in Graves' hyperthyroidism and ophthalmopathy. Amplified regions were TCR beta CDR3 sequences from RNA transcripts. An initial round of RT-PCR targeting the TCR CDR3 relied on the HTBI primer set. TCRdb used MiXCR to reprocess the multiplex PCR reads, holding one entry per CDR3 protein. This sample has some 400,000 distinct CDR3 sequences, with 13% found just once. Material for sequencing was blood. These receptors all stem from a man aged 25 to 40 with Graves' hyperthyroidism that later progressed to Graves' ophthalmopathy.

The gene calls are TRBV14 and TRBJ2-7; 7 positions match TRBD2. Germline loops: CDR1 SGHDN, CDR2 FVKESK. Trimming removed 4 bases from V and 0 bases from J; junction bases left unmatched: 9. The CDR3 contains 16 residues. CDR3 in DNA: TGTGCCAGCAGCCCCTTCGGGCGGGGGAGCTCCTACGAGCAGTACTTC. It codes for CASSPFGRGSSYEQYF. Complete variable domain (other parts from reference TRBV14 and TRBJ2-7): EAGVTQFPSHSVIEKGQTVTLRCDPISGHDNLYWYRRVMGKEIKFLLHFVKESKQDESGMPNNRFLAERTGGTYSTLKVQPAELEDSGVYFCASSPFGRGSSYEQYFGPGTRLTVT.

This clonotype came up many times. This chain uses TRBV7-6 with TRBJ2-1, with 13 bases matching TRBD2. V was clipped by 5 bases and J by 0 bases; unmatched bases: 16. The germline gives CDR1 SGHVS, CDR2 FNYEAQ. There are 21 residues in the CDR3. This CDR3 reads CASSLTQTSGGASGSYNEQFF. CDR3 bases: TGTGCCAGCAGCCTAACCCAAACTAGCGGGGGGGCCTCGGGCTCCTACAATGAGCAGTTCTTC.

This chain joins TRBV19 and TRBJ1-5; a weak D match, TRBD1 (6 bases). Trimming shortened V by 6 bases and J by 0 bases, and 12 bases separated the two germline ends. The CDR3 length is 15 residues. Germline-derived CDR1 and CDR2 are LNHDA and SQIVND (reference sequence). The CDR3 reads CASRRGGNSNQPQHF. The CDR3 DNA reads TGTGCCAGTAGAAGAGGGGGTAATAGCAATCAGCCCCAGCATTTT.

This clonotype was picked up a small number of times. The chain is built from TRBV20-1 and TRBJ2-7, with D tentatively TRBD2 (5 bases). Germline-derived CDR1 and CDR2 are DFQATT and SNEGSKA (reference sequence). CDR3 length: 15 residues. V lost 6 bases and J lost 0, with 18 bases in between. The CDR3, as DNA: TGCAGTGCCGATCCCTTCGGACGGGACTCCTACGAGCAGTACTTC. It is translated as CSADPFGRDSYEQYF.

J is TRBJ1-1 and V is TRBV10-1; 9 bases fit TRBD1. V shed 3 bases, J shed 4 bases, and the junction held 9 bases outside the gene matches. The CDR3 is 16 residues long. Germline lookup yields CDR1 WNHNN and CDR2 SYGVQD (reference sequence). This CDR3 is CASSEGDREGSTEAFF. The CDR3 DNA reads TGCGCCAGCAGTGAAGGGGACAGGGAGGGGAGCACTGAAGCTTTCTTT.

This clonotype has ten or more counts. This sequence joins TRBV4-1 and TRBJ2-7, with D perhaps being TRBD1 or TRBD2 (5 bases each). This CDR3 region has 14 residues. Trimming left V 7 bases short and J 1 base short, with 14 bases between. Looked up from germline, CDR1 is MGHRA and CDR2 is YSYEKL. Written as DNA, the CDR3 is TGCGCCAGCACCCCCGGGACGTTATCCTACGAGCAGTACTTC. It encodes CASTPGTLSYEQYF.

The sample holds many counts of this clonotype. V is TRBV12-3 or TRBV12-4 and J is TRBJ2-5; 7 nucleotides line up with TRBD2. CDR3 length: 15 amino acids. J gave up 5 bases and V 6 bases, and 12 bases lay outside the gene matches. CDR3 protein: CASRAGGGGLETQYF. CDR3 bases: TGTGCCAGCAGGGCTGGGGGGGGGGGGTTGGAGACCCAGTACTTC.

This clonotype was counted a few times. V usage is TRBV27 and J usage is TRBJ1-5; 9 bases line up with TRBD1. J lost 4 bases, V lost 5 bases, and 6 bases had no gene match. The germline V gene encodes CDR1 MNHEY and CDR2 SMNVEV (reference sequence). The CDR3 spans 15 residues. The CDR3 protein is CASSLLGQGNQPQHF. The CDR3 bases are TGTGCCAGCAGTCTCTTGGGACAGGGAAATCAGCCCCAGCATTTT.

This clonotype has a count of ten or more. V usage is TRBV30 and J usage is TRBJ2-5, with D possibly being TRBD2 (7 bases). Looked up from germline, CDR1 is GTSNPN and CDR2 is SVGIG (reference sequence). The CDR3 consists of 14 residues. V lost 4 bases and J lost 1, with 13 bases in between. CDR3 DNA: TGTGCCTGGAAACAGGGACTACCCCAAGAGACCCAGTACTTC. Translating it yields CAWKQGLPQETQYF.

This clonotype has a count of ten or more. This chain joins TRBV28 and TRBJ1-5; possible D gene TRBD1, 5 bases. The CDR3 has 16 amino acids. V was shortened by 5 bases and J by 2 bases, with 16 bases between the two germline ends. Germline CDR1 MDHEN, CDR2 SYDVKM. Written as DNA, the CDR3 is TGTGCCAGCAGTCCGTCGGGGAGGGGTGGCAATCAGCCCCAGCATTTT. It encodes CASSPSGRGGNQPQHF.

With respect to this clonotype: This may be a read error, as it is one base from a much larger clone. The conserved phenylalanine or tryptophan is not found at the CDR3 terminus, so this likely reflects a read error. The rearrangement links TRBV3-1 to TRBJ2-7; 10 bases are a match to TRBD2. Per the germline V gene, CDR1 is LGHDT and CDR2 is YNNKEL (reference sequence). This CDR3 contains 15 residues. The V and J ends lost 2 bases and 2 bases, in that order; junction bases with no gene match: 3. The CDR3 DNA follows: TGTGCCAGCAGCCAAATTACTAGCGGGGCCTACGAGCAGTACCTC. This sequence encodes CASSQITSGAYEQYL.

The chain links TRBV7-8 to TRBJ2-1, with TRBD1 as a possible D gene (6 bases). The CDR3 consists of 14 residues. Germline lookup yields CDR1 SGHVS and CDR2 FQNEAQ. Trimming pared 3 bases from V and 4 bases from J, leaving 10 bases between. CDR3 coding DNA: TGTGCCAGCAGCTTCAACAGGGCGTACAATGAGCAGTTCTTC. Protein: CASSFNRAYNEQFF. Full variable domain (remainder filled in from reference TRBV7-8 and TRBJ2-1): GAGVSQSPRYKVAKRGQDVALRCDPISGHVSLFWYQQALGQGPEFLTYFQNEAQLDKSGLPSDRFFAERPEGSVSTLKIQRTQQEDSAVYLCASSFNRAYNEQFFGPGTRLTVL.

The chain has TRBV2 and TRBJ1-1; a possible D gene is TRBD1 (5 bases). Germline V lookup: CDR1 SNHLY, CDR2 FYNNEI. With 7 bases removed from V and 5 bases from J, the gap between germline ends came to 14 bases. The CDR3 sequence is 13 residues long. CDR3 protein: CASNPLGVTEAFF. As DNA, the CDR3 is TGTGCCAGCAACCCCCTGGGGGTTACTGAAGCTTTCTTT.

This clonotype was detected a few times. The V and J genes are TRBV5-1 and TRBJ1-2; D possibly corresponds to TRBD1 (5 bases). The CDR3 is made up of 15 amino acids. V lost 8 bases and J lost 4, with 21 bases in between. The germline gives CDR1 SGHRS, CDR2 YFSETQ. The CDR3 coding sequence is TGCGCCAGACTCAGGGTGAAGGGGAACCTCTATGGCTACACCTTC. Its protein product is CARLRVKGNLYGYTF.

This clonotype was recorded at least ten times. The chain recombines TRBV3-1 with TRBJ2-3; D may be TRBD2 (6 bases). Trimming pared 4 bases from V and 2 bases from J, leaving 16 bases between. CDR1 is LGHDT and CDR2 is YNNKEL in the germline V gene (reference sequence). The CDR3 is 16 residues long. The CDR3 protein is CASSRPSVSNTDTQYF. Here the CDR3 DNA reads TGTGCCAGCAGCCGACCTAGCGTTTCCAACACAGATACGCAGTATTTT.

V usage is TRBV6-1 and J usage is TRBJ2-7, with no clear D. The CDR3 contains 11 residues. V was trimmed by 6 bases and J by 4 bases, leaving 7 bases between them. Germline lookup yields CDR1 MNHNS and CDR2 SASEGT. CDR3 residues: CASRPGYEQYF. Written as DNA, the CDR3 is TGTGCCAGCAGGCCCGGTTACGAGCAGTACTTC.

V and J are TRBV19 and TRBJ2-7; D perhaps matches TRBD1 (5 bases). This CDR3 has 18 residues. The germline V gene has CDR1 LNHDA and CDR2 SQIVND (reference sequence). The ends were cut back, 0 bases at V and 5 bases at J, with 23 bases in the middle. The CDR3 DNA sequence: TGTGCCAGTAGTATAGATCTAACAGGCGGCACCGGCTTGGACGAGCAGTACTTC. Translation gives CASSIDLTGGTGLDEQYF.

V and J are TRBV18 and TRBJ2-1; perhaps TRBD2 as D (6 bases). CDR1 KGHSH and CDR2 LQKENI come from the germline V gene. Trimming stripped 1 base from V and 7 bases from J, with 11 bases between. This CDR3 is built from 14 residues. The CDR3: CASSPQVRENEQFF. CDR3 bases: TGTGCCAGCTCACCACAGGTCCGGGAGAATGAGCAGTTCTTC.

A word on this clonotype: This clone may be a read error of a much larger clone one base away. CDR3 amino acids: CGSSWDGYSYNEQFF. As DNA, the CDR3 is TGTGGCAGCAGCTGGGACGGATACTCCTACAATGAGCAGTTCTTC. The rearrangement links TRBV11-1 to TRBJ2-1; D tentatively fits TRBD1 or TRBD2 (5 bases each). The CDR3 is 15 residues long. Germline V gene lookup returns CDR1 SGHAT and CDR2 FQDESV (reference sequence).

This clonotype showed up just a few times. The rearrangement joins TRBV6-5 to TRBJ1-2, with 7 bases fitting TRBD1. Germline assignment: CDR1 MNHEY and CDR2 SVGAGI. The CDR3 consists of 14 residues. Trimming removed 0 bases from V and 6 bases from J; junction bases left unmatched: 4. The CDR3: CASSYSRQGNGYTF. CDR3 in DNA: TGTGCCAGCAGTTACTCCCGACAGGGAAATGGCTACACCTTC.

This clonotype was recorded a few times. This chain joins TRBV20-1 and TRBJ1-6; the D is unclear. Germline loops: CDR1 DFQATT, CDR2 SNEGSKA (reference sequence). V was cut by 1 base and J by 6 bases, with 10 bases left in between. CDR3 size: 14 residues. The CDR3 nucleotides are TGCAGTGCTAGAGCCAGTGGCTTTAATTCACCCCTCCACTTT. Translating gives CSARASGFNSPLHF.

This clonotype was found many times. The chain is built from TRBV6-1 and TRBJ2-5, with a tentative D call TRBD1 (6 bases). The CDR3 has 15 residues. Germline values: CDR1 MNHNS, CDR2 SASEGT. The ends were cut back, 5 bases at V and 5 bases at J, with 18 bases in the middle. This CDR3 is CASSPSGQSRETQYF. For the CDR3, the DNA is TGTGCCAGCAGTCCATCAGGACAGTCCAGGGAGACCCAGTACTTC.

The chain carries TRBV4-3 and TRBJ1-1; 9 bases are shared with TRBD1. CDR1 is LGHNA, CDR2 YSLEER, per germline. The V gene end was trimmed by 2 bases and the J gene end by 7 bases; junction bases not matched to a gene: 14. The CDR3 loop spans 17 amino acids. CDR3 nucleotides: TGCGCCAGCAGCCAAAGATTACCCACGACAGGGGGGTATGAAGCTTTCTTT. Protein product: CASSQRLPTTGGYEAFF.

This clonotype was observed at least ten times. The J gene is TRBJ1-1, the V gene TRBV6-1, with TRBD1 identical over 7 bases. Germline CDR1 reads MNHNS; CDR2 reads SASEGT. The CDR3 covers 16 residues. J lost 0 bases, V lost 2 bases, and 6 bases had no gene match. The CDR3 DNA follows: TGTGCCAGCAGTGAACCGACAGGGCACATGAACACTGAAGCTTTCTTT. Translated: CASSEPTGHMNTEAFF.

This clonotype has ten or more counts. This rearrangement joins TRBV29-1 to TRBJ1-6, with a tentative D call TRBD1 (6 bases). Germline assignment: CDR1 SQVTM and CDR2 ANQGSEA. The CDR3 spans 13 residues. V gave up 8 bases and J gave up 8 bases, with 16 bases separating them. This CDR3 is CSISQGRDSPLHF. The CDR3 bases are TGCAGCATTTCCCAGGGGCGAGATTCACCCCTCCACTTT.

This clonotype was observed many times. CDR3 in amino acids: CAWEGGNYGYTF. The CDR3 nucleotides read TGTGCCTGGGAGGGAGGCAACTATGGCTACACCTTC. The V call is TRBV30, the J call TRBJ1-2; D remains ambiguous. The V gene's germline CDR1 is GTSNPN and CDR2 SVGIG (reference sequence). V dropped 5 bases and J dropped 2 bases, with 9 bases sitting between them. CDR3 length: 12 amino acids.

In this sample, this clonotype turned up many times. The chain is built from TRBV7-9 and TRBJ2-5; 8 nucleotides align to TRBD2. The CDR3 sequence is 17 residues long. Germline-derived CDR1 and CDR2 are SEHNR and FQNEAQ (reference sequence). Trimming cost V 5 bases and J 1 base; bases outside gene matches: 12. CDR3 sequence reads: CASSDSLGGASQETQYF. CDR3 bases: TGTGCCAGCAGCGACAGCCTCGGGGGGGCCTCCCAAGAGACCCAGTACTTC.

In this sample, this clonotype turned up many times. This chain connects TRBV20-1 to TRBJ2-1; possibly TRBD1 or TRBD2 for D (6 bases each). Trimming took off 6 bases at V and 4 bases at J, with 13 bases between the two ends. The CDR3 is 13 residues long. Germline CDR1 DFQATT, CDR2 SNEGSKA (reference sequence). For the CDR3, the DNA is TGCAGTGCCCAGTGGGGGGCATACAATGAGCAGTTCTTC. This sequence encodes CSAQWGAYNEQFF.

This clonotype was found a few times. The chain uses TRBV7-9 and TRBJ2-2, with 7 bases fitting TRBD1. Germline trimming cut 9 bases from V and 7 bases from J; bases unmatched to any gene: 11. Germline V CDR1 and CDR2: SEHNR, FQNEAQ (reference sequence). The CDR3 extends over 14 amino acids. As DNA, the CDR3 is TGTGCCAGTAGCAAGACAGGGATGGTCGGGGAGCTGTTTTTT. Translation gives CASSKTGMVGELFF. Together with reference TRBV7-9 and TRBJ2-2, the CDR3 gives the full variable domain: DTGVSQNPRHKITKRGQNVTFRCDPISEHNRLYWYRQTLGQGPEFLTYFQNEAQLEKSRLLSDRFSAERPKGSFSTLEIQRTEQGDSAMYLCASSKTGMVGELFFGEGSRLTVL.